These 16 T cell receptor beta chains came from one sample sequenced in a study of cytomegalovirus exposure and HLA in healthy donors. Both 60 Vbeta primers and 13 Jbeta primers went into the PCR. Sequencing used immunoSEQ multiplex PCR; TCRdb keeps in-frame clones, though not all of them. The sample yields about 150,000 clones, roughly 83% seen once. Sequenced: PBMCs. Receptors were obtained from a man in his forties in good health and CMV-seronegative.

The chain couples TRBV2 to TRBJ1-5; 7 bases agree with TRBD1. CDR1 is SNHLY, CDR2 FYNNEI, per germline. After removal of 5 bases from V and 6 bases from J, the junction contained 10 bases not matched to a gene. The CDR3 length is 15 residues. In DNA form, the CDR3 reads TGTGCCAGCAGTATAACACAGGGGACGGGTCAGCCCCAGCATTTT. Its protein product is CASSITQGTGQPQHF. The full variable domain, its missing parts supplied by reference TRBV2 and TRBJ1-5, is EPEVTQTPSHQVTQMGQEVILRCVPISNHLYFYWYRQILGQKVEFLVSFYNNEISEKSEIFDDQFSVERPDGSNFTLKIRSTKLEDSAMYFCASSITQGTGQPQHFGDGTRLSIL.

In this sample, this clone turned up a few times. The chain combines TRBV5-4 with TRBJ2-1, with 8 bases aligning to TRBD2. From germline, CDR1 is SGHNT and CDR2 YYREEE (reference sequence). The CDR3 runs to 15 residues. The J segment lost 3 bases and the V segment lost 3 bases, leaving 5 bases of the junction unmatched. In nucleotides, the CDR3 is TGTGCCAGCAGCTCAAGCGGGAGCTACTACAATGAGCAGTTCTTC. Protein sequence: CASSSSGSYYNEQFF. Full variable domain (remainder filled in from reference TRBV5-4 and TRBJ2-1): ETGVTQSPTHLIKTRGQQVTLRCSSQSGHNTVSWYQQALGQGPQFIFQYYREEENGRGNFPPRFSGLQFPNYSSELNVNALELDDSALYLCASSSSGSYYNEQFFGPGTRLTVL.

The gene calls are TRBV28 and TRBJ2-7; D is possibly TRBD2 (5 bases). The V gene lost 5 bases and the J gene lost 1 base, with 6 bases spanning the gap. The CDR3 loop spans 12 amino acids. The germline V gene has CDR1 MDHEN and CDR2 SYDVKM. The CDR3 sequence: CASSPGSYEQYF. The CDR3 region has the DNA TGTGCCAGCAGTCCGGGATCCTACGAGCAGTACTTC.

This clone was seen once. The junction departs from the called germline gene at one end, perhaps through a read error. The chain uses TRBV7-3 and TRBJ2-1, with a weak D call TRBD1 (5 bases). CDR3 length equals 15 residues. Germline-derived CDR1 and CDR2 are SGHTA and FQGTGA. In DNA, the CDR3 is TGTTCCAGCAGCTTAGTTCAGGGTTTCGACAATGAGCAGTTCTTC. It yields the protein CSSSLVQGFDNEQFF.

This clone was counted only a few times. The chain recombines TRBV7-2 with TRBJ2-3, with D possibly TRBD2 on 5 matching bases. Germline CDR1 is SGHTA and CDR2 is FQGNSA. The CDR3 length is 12 residues. Trimming took 5 bases from V and 6 from J, leaving 9 bases between them. DNA of the CDR3: TGTGCCAGCAGCCCGGGAAGTGATACGCAGTATTTT. Amino acid sequence: CASSPGSDTQYF.

Written as DNA, the CDR3 is TGTGCCAGCAGCCTAAGATGGGAGAGTGGGAACAATGAGCAGTTCTTC. Residues: CASSLRWESGNNEQFF. The chain has TRBV7-2 and TRBJ2-1, with TRBD2 as a possible D gene (5 bases). CDR1 SGHTA and CDR2 FQGNSA come from the germline V gene. This CDR3 region has 16 residues. V lost 5 bases and J lost 5, with 19 bases in between.

The chain carries TRBV5-5 and TRBJ1-5; D unresolved. Trimming cost V 4 bases and J 3 bases, with 14 bases left between them. The CDR3 extends over 15 amino acids. Germline assignment: CDR1 SGHKS and CDR2 YYEKEE (reference sequence). The CDR3 region is CASSAALRLNQPQHF. CDR3 bases: TGTGCCAGCAGCGCTGCCCTTAGACTCAATCAGCCCCAGCATTTT.

The chain uses TRBV7-8 and TRBJ2-5, with 12 bases matching TRBD2. This CDR3 has 15 residues. Losses at the gene ends were 4 bases for V and 11 bases for J; bases not matched to a gene: 11. The germline V gene has CDR1 SGHVS and CDR2 FQNEAQ. The CDR3, as DNA: TGTGCCAGCAGCTCCCGACTAGCGGGAGTGTGGGAGCAGTACTTC. The encoded protein is CASSSRLAGVWEQYF.

This chain links TRBV7-3 with TRBJ2-1; 9 bases agree with TRBD1. This CDR3 comprises 15 residues. Trimming at V came to 2 bases and at J to 6 bases, leaving 5 bases not matched to a gene. The germline gives CDR1 SGHTA, CDR2 FQGTGA. Written as DNA, the CDR3 is TGTGCCAGCAGCTTATTCGCGGGACAGGGCAATGAGCAGTTCTTC. Its protein is CASSLFAGQGNEQFF.

The chain employs TRBV2 and TRBJ2-2, with unresolved D. V was clipped by 7 bases and J by 7 bases, with 13 bases between them. This CDR3 contains 13 residues. The V gene's germline CDR1 is SNHLY and CDR2 FYNNEI. In nucleotides, the CDR3 is TGTGCCAGCACCCTCTACGAGGTCGGGGAGCTGTTTTTT. Translation: CASTLYEVGELFF.

The chain links TRBV5-6 to TRBJ1-1; the match to TRBD1 covers 9 bases. The germline gives CDR1 SGHDT, CDR2 YYEEEE. V lost 2 bases and J lost 3; bases outside the gene matches: 8. The CDR3 totals 16 residues. CDR3 DNA: TGTGCCAGCAGCTTTAACACCGGGACAGGGCACACTGAAGCTTTCTTT. It yields the protein CASSFNTGTGHTEAFF.

The chain has TRBV19 and TRBJ1-1, with 9 bases lining up with TRBD1. Germline V CDR1 and CDR2: LNHDA, SQIVND (reference sequence). The CDR3 consists of 14 residues. J gave up 1 base and V 5 bases, and 2 bases lay outside the gene matches. CDR3 nucleotide sequence: TGTGCCAGTAGTCGGGACAGGGAGAACACTGAAGCTTTCTTT. It translates to CASSRDRENTEAFF.

In this sample, this clone turned up once. The V call is TRBV6-1, the J call TRBJ1-1; D is perhaps TRBD1 (6 bases). Germline V gene sequence: CDR1 MNHNS, CDR2 SASEGT. V was pared by 5 bases and J by 3 bases, with 10 bases between. This CDR3 region has 13 residues. The CDR3 is CASSTTGYTEAFF. The CDR3 nucleotides are TGTGCCAGCAGTACCACAGGGTACACTGAAGCTTTCTTT.

V gene TRBV5-1 combines with J gene TRBJ1-1; D is undetermined. Between the trimmed V and J ends, which lost 0 bases and 9 bases, there was a span of 15 bases. In germline, CDR1 is SGHRS, CDR2 YFSETQ. The CDR3 has 14 amino acids. The CDR3: CASSLAGARVQAFF. CDR3 in DNA: TGCGCCAGCAGCTTGGCCGGAGCGCGGGTCCAAGCTTTCTTT.

This clone was counted only a few times. This chain joins TRBV7-6 and TRBJ2-7, with D perhaps TRBD2 (6 bases). There are 16 residues in the CDR3. Trimming removed 1 base at V and 1 base at J, with 14 bases between. Germline CDR1 is SGHVS and CDR2 is FNYEAQ. The CDR3 is CASSLDPSGSSYEQYF. CDR3 nucleotide sequence: TGTGCCAGCAGCTTAGACCCAAGCGGGTCGTCCTACGAGCAGTACTTC.

V is TRBV5-4 and J is TRBJ2-7; 9 bases line up with TRBD1. Germline CDR1 and CDR2: SGHNT and YYREEE (reference sequence). After removal of 2 bases from V and 0 bases from J, the junction contained 6 bases not matched to a gene. The CDR3 sequence is 16 residues long. CDR3 nucleotide sequence: TGTGCCAGCAGCTTTCTAGGACAGGGGCACTCCTACGAGCAGTACTTC. Encoded protein: CASSFLGQGHSYEQYF.